This T cell receptor (beta chain) was identified during a study of radiation and T cells in renal cell carcinoma. Study context: Nephrectomy followed 15 Gy stereotactic body radiation by 4 weeks. Study observations and caveats: Baseline intratumoral clonotype presence is unknown without pretreatment biopsies. In blood, top tumor clones expanded by 2 weeks, shrinking by 4.

Clones were read by immunoSEQ multiplex PCR, and TCRdb kept only the in-frame ones, dropping some. The sample shows 150,000 or so clones, approximately 87% of them seen only once. With respect to this clone: Antigen specificity is unknown.

V was shortened by 9 bases and J by 4 bases, with 11 bases between the two germline ends. Per germline, CDR1 ENHRY and CDR2 SYGVKD. This CDR3 comprises 12 residues. Specified time point: baseline pretreatment blood. Treatment described: 15 Gy SBRT to primary tumor, nephrectomy 4 weeks later. This renal cell carcinoma was of the clear cell type. The input for sequencing was blood, taken from a patient whose treatment included radiotherapy and nephrectomy. This clonotype originated in a woman aged 45-59 years with renal cell carcinoma. V and J are TRBV10-3 and TRBJ2-3; D may correspond to TRBD1 or TRBD2 (5 bases each). CDR3 coding DNA: TGTGCCATTAAGGGGAGTGCAGATACGCAGTATTTT. Residues: CAIKGSADTQYF.